Listed below are T cell receptor beta chains from one sample, sequenced in a study of OX40 agonist ivuxolimab in advanced cancers. The repertoire was sequenced with immunoSEQ multiplex PCR; TCRdb's copy has only in-frame clones and lacks some. The sample carries about 91,000 clones, more than 75% recorded once. Sequenced here: CD4+ or CD8+ T cells sorted from blood, sampled in a trial of the OX40 agonist ivuxolimab. The receptors derive from an adult with an advanced solid tumor such as melanoma, head and neck, liver or kidney cancer. Both conserved end residues are part of each CDR3. A D gene is named only where the DNA matches it firmly. Clone size is shown for a subset of rows, as once, few, many or a class of expanded clone.

clone_size j_call v_call d_call cdr3_nt cdr3_aa
medium-sized TRBJ1-2 TRBV7-2 TRBD1 TGTGCCAGCAGCAAAGGCGGGACAGGGGACATTTATGGCTACACCTTC CASSKGGTGDIYGYTF
- TRBJ2-1 TRBV6-5 TRBD2 TGTGCCAGCAGTTATCGGGGAGGGCATGAGCAGTTCTTC CASSYRGGHEQFF
- TRBJ1-6 TRBV11-2 - TGTGCCAGCAGCTTAGCGGGACGGGATAATTCACCCCTCCACTTT CASSLAGRDNSPLHF
- TRBJ2-7 TRBV19 - TGTGCCAGTAGTCCCCGGACTGCACTCTCCTACGAGCAGTACTTC CASSPRTALSYEQYF
few TRBJ2-7 TRBV7-2 - TGTGCCAGCAGCTTAGCGCGACAGTACGAGCAGTACTTC CASSLARQYEQYF
- TRBJ2-2 TRBV11-2 TRBD2 TGTGCCAGCAGCTTCCGAGGGACTAGCGGGAGAGGGGGAGACGGGGAGCTGTTTTTT CASSFRGTSGRGGDGELFF
- TRBJ2-7 TRBV7-2 TRBD2 TGTGCCAGCAGCAGCGGACTAGCGGGGGACAAGCAGTACTTC CASSSGLAGDKQYF
- TRBJ2-7 TRBV7-2 - TGTGCCAGCAGCCCCAGCGCAGGGACCTACGAGCAGTACTTC CASSPSAGTYEQYF
few TRBJ2-7 TRBV5-6 TRBD2 TGTGCCAGCAGCTTGGGCTCTAGCGGGAACTACGAGCAGTACTTC CASSLGSSGNYEQYF
- TRBJ2-5 TRBV5-1 TRBD2 TGCGCCAGCAGCGCTGATAGCGGGGCAGAGGAGACCCAGTACTTC CASSADSGAEETQYF
- TRBJ2-7 TRBV5-1 TRBD2 TGCGCCAGCAGCTTGGGCGGGACTAGCGGGAGTGGGGAGTACGAGCAGTACTTC CASSLGGTSGSGEYEQYF
- TRBJ1-1 TRBV7-9 - TGTGCCAGCAGCGGGGGACGGTCGAACACTGAAGCTTTCTTT CASSGGRSNTEAFF
- TRBJ2-1 TRBV29-1 - TGCAGCGTCCGCATGACCCCACGGACTACCTCCTACAATGAGCAGTTCTTC CSVRMTPRTTSYNEQFF
- TRBJ1-1 TRBV6-5 TRBD1 TGTGCCAGCAGTATGGGACAGGGGGTACGAACTGAAGCTTTCTTT CASSMGQGVRTEAFF
- TRBJ1-2 TRBV9 TRBD1 TGTGCCAGCAGCCAAGGGGGCGACCCCAGCTATGGCTACACCTTC CASSQGGDPSYGYTF
- TRBJ2-5 TRBV6-5 - TGTGCCAGCAGGAAACTGGGGGTCGGGGAGACCCAGTACTTC CASRKLGVGETQYF
- TRBJ2-7 TRBV6-5 TRBD1 TGTGCCACGCGGACAGGACTGAACTACGAGCAGTACTTC CATRTGLNYEQYF
- TRBJ2-1 TRBV29-1 - TGCAGCGTTCTGGGGGACCCTTCGGGATACAATGAGCAGTTCTTC CSVLGDPSGYNEQFF
- TRBJ1-1 TRBV19 - TGTGCCAGTAGTAACAGGCCCATGAACACTGAAGCTTTCTTT CASSNRPMNTEAFF
- TRBJ2-3 TRBV15 TRBD2 TGTGCCACCAGCAGAGATCGCCCAGGGAGGGCAGATACGCAGTATTTT CATSRDRPGRADTQYF
- TRBJ1-5 TRBV18 - TGTGCCAGCTCACCGGACGGGGATCAGCCCCAGCATTTT CASSPDGDQPQHF
- TRBJ1-2 TRBV28 - TGTGCCAGCAGTTTCGGATCTTATGGCTACACCTTC CASSFGSYGYTF
once TRBJ1-4 TRBV6-1 - TGTGCCAGCAGTGACACGGGAGGCCCGATGCAAAAACTGTTTTTT CASSDTGGPMQKLFF
- TRBJ2-5 TRBV4-1 - TGCGCCAGCAGCCAAGATTGGGGCGGACCTCACCAAGAGACCCAGTACTTC CASSQDWGGPHQETQYF
- TRBJ2-1 TRBV7-2 TRBD2 TGTGCCAGCAGCTCGTTAACCGCTTGGACTAGCGGGTACAATGAGCAGTTCTTC CASSSLTAWTSGYNEQFF
- TRBJ2-7 TRBV5-4 - TGTGCCAGCGGCCGTGACAACTCTGATATCTCCTACGAGCAGTACTTC CASGRDNSDISYEQYF
- TRBJ2-7 TRBV2 - TGTGCCAGCAGTTTCTTGTCGGGAGAGACCTACGAGCAGTACTTC CASSFLSGETYEQYF
few TRBJ2-1 TRBV19 - TGTGCCAGTAGTTTTACACTAAGAAATAACAATGAGCAGTTCTTC CASSFTLRNNNEQFF
- TRBJ2-2 TRBV5-1 - TGCGCCAGCAGCTTGTCAGCGGAGGCAAACACCGGGGAGCTGTTTTTT CASSLSAEANTGELFF
medium-sized TRBJ2-1 TRBV19 - TGTGCCAGTAGTATAGTGGGAAGCAATGAGCAGTTCTTC CASSIVGSNEQFF
once TRBJ2-4 TRBV15 - TGTGCCACCAGCAGAGACGAAGGGACGAGCATTCAGTACTTC CATSRDEGTSIQYF
- TRBJ1-1 TRBV6-6 - TGTGCCAGCAGCTCCATTGAGACGAGGACTGAAGCTTTCTTT CASSSIETRTEAFF
- TRBJ2-7 TRBV5-4 - TGTGCCAGCAGCTTGGAAGACTACGAGCAGTACTTC CASSLEDYEQYF
- TRBJ1-1 TRBV2 TRBD1 TGTGCCAACAGACAGGGTATGAACACTGAAGCTTTCTTT CANRQGMNTEAFF
- TRBJ1-4 TRBV11-2 - TGTGCCAGCAGCTCCACGGGGAGTTCTAATGAAAAACTGTTTTTT CASSSTGSSNEKLFF
- TRBJ2-7 TRBV7-2 TRBD2 TGTGCCAGCAGCTTAAACGGGGCGGGAGTCCCCTACGAGCAGTACTTC CASSLNGAGVPYEQYF
- TRBJ2-5 TRBV5-6 - TGTGCCAGCAGTCCCTATTATAGCGGAGGGAGCGAGACCCAGTACTTC CASSPYYSGGSETQYF
- TRBJ2-7 TRBV5-1 TRBD2 TGCGCCAGCAGCCCGCTGGCGCTAGCGGGAGGAGGCTACGAGCAGTACTTC CASSPLALAGGGYEQYF
- TRBJ1-5 TRBV30 - TGTGCCTGGAGCCCTCTGACAGTCAATCAGCCCCAGCATTTT CAWSPLTVNQPQHF
- TRBJ2-7 TRBV14 - TGTGCCAGCAGCCAAGATCGTTGGGCCGAGCAGTACTTC CASSQDRWAEQYF
- TRBJ1-4 TRBV28 - TGTGCCAGCAGCTCGCATGGTGGAGCAACTAATGAAAAACTGTTTTTT CASSSHGGATNEKLFF
- TRBJ2-3 TRBV30 - TGTGCCTGGAGTGTACTCTCCGATACGCAGTATTTT CAWSVLSDTQYF
- TRBJ1-2 TRBV18 - TGTGCCAGCTCTGAGGGACCGTGGGGCTACACCTTC CASSEGPWGYTF
- TRBJ2-7 TRBV10-3 - TGTGCCATCACCCGAGGAGGGGGAAGCTACGAGCAGTACTTC CAITRGGGSYEQYF
- TRBJ2-2 TRBV13 TRBD2 TGTGCCAGCAGCCGTAGCGGGAGCTACACCGGGGAGCTGTTTTTT CASSRSGSYTGELFF
once TRBJ2-5 TRBV30 TRBD2 TGTGCCTGGAACACGGGACTAGCGGGAGCTGTAGGAGAGACCCAGTACTTC CAWNTGLAGAVGETQYF
- TRBJ2-1 TRBV7-9 TRBD2 TGTGCCCAGGGGAGGACTAGCACCAACGGGGATGAGCAGTTCTTC CAQGRTSTNGDEQFF
- TRBJ2-7 TRBV11-3 TRBD1 TGTGCCAGCAGCGGGGGGACAGGGGGCGACTTATTCTACGAGCAGTACTTC CASSGGTGGDLFYEQYF
- TRBJ2-3 TRBV6-5 TRBD2 TGTGCCAGCAGTTCTTCCACTAGCGGGAATTTAAAGCAGTATTTT CASSSSTSGNLKQYF
- TRBJ2-2 TRBV5-6 TRBD2 TGTGCCAGCAGCTTCTGGGCGGGAGTATGGAACACCGGGGAGCTGTTTTTT CASSFWAGVWNTGELFF
- TRBJ1-4 TRBV9 - TGTGCCAGCAGCGTAGGGGGGTACGGACAGACCCCTGAAAAACTGTTTTTT CASSVGGYGQTPEKLFF
- TRBJ2-7 TRBV7-8 TRBD1 TGTGCCAGCAGCTGGGACAGGGACCGTGCCTACGAGCAGTACTTC CASSWDRDRAYEQYF
- TRBJ1-2 TRBV7-2 TRBD1 TGTGCCAGCAGCTCACCCGGGACAGGGAACTATGGCTACACCTTC CASSSPGTGNYGYTF
- TRBJ1-1 TRBV5-1 - TGCGCCAGCAGCCGGGACACGACGGTTACTGAAGCTTTCTTT CASSRDTTVTEAFF
- TRBJ2-7 TRBV11-1 - TGTGCCAGCAGCACCCCCTATTACGAGCAGTACTTC CASSTPYYEQYF
- TRBJ2-3 TRBV28 TRBD2 TGTGCCAGCATTCCTAGCGGGAGCGCTAGCACAGATACGCAGTATTTT CASIPSGSASTDTQYF
- TRBJ2-1 TRBV25-1 TRBD1 TGTGCCAGCGGGAGACCGGGACAGGGCTACAATGAGCAGTTCTTC CASGRPGQGYNEQFF
- TRBJ1-2 TRBV18 - TGTGCCAGCTCACAGAACCGGGACCGGGGCTATGGCTACACCTTC CASSQNRDRGYGYTF
- TRBJ2-1 TRBV5-4 TRBD2 TGTGCCAGCAGCTTGGGAACTAGCGGGGGAAGGGAACCTTACAATGAGCAGTTCTTC CASSLGTSGGREPYNEQFF
- TRBJ2-7 TRBV28 - TGTGCCAGCAGTTTATCACTACCGCCTTCCTACGAGCAGTACTTC CASSLSLPPSYEQYF